A selection of T cell receptor beta chains follows, all from one sample in a study of early T cells in non-severe SARS-CoV-2 infection. TCRdb re-analysed the 5' RACE reads in MiXCR, keeping a single row per CDR3 protein. Among approximately 76,000 distinct CDR3 sequences listed, about 11% were seen once. The sample taken for sequencing was whole blood. The receptors derive from an adult who was a healthcare worker with PCR-confirmed SARS-CoV-2 infection or an uninfected control (not recorded which). Both conserved end residues are part of each CDR3. Fields, in order: J gene, V gene, clone size, D gene, CDR3 DNA, CDR3 protein. A D gene is named only where the DNA matches it firmly. Clone size is shown for a subset of rows, as once, few, many or a class of expanded clone.

>TRBJ2-5|TRBV9|few|TRBD2
TGTGCCAGCAGCGCGGGACTAGCGGAAGAGACCCAGTACTTC
CASSAGLAEETQYF
>TRBJ1-2|TRBV3-1|many|-
TGTGCCAGCAGCCGAGAAGGGGCGGCCAACTATGGCTACACCTTC
CASSREGAANYGYTF
>TRBJ2-4|TRBV20-1|-|-
TGCAGTGTGGAGGGGAGGCTAGCCAAAAACATTCAGTACTTC
CSVEGRLAKNIQYF
>TRBJ2-1|TRBV12-3/TRBV12-4|few|TRBD2
TGTGCCAGCAGCCCGGCGGGGGTTGAGCAGTTCTTC
CASSPAGVEQFF
>TRBJ2-7|TRBV9|few|-
TGTGCCAGCAGCGCCCTCAGCGATTCCTACGAGCAGTACTTC
CASSALSDSYEQYF
>TRBJ2-1|TRBV7-9|-|-
TGTGCCAGCAGCCCTACCAACTCTGAGCAGTTCTTC
CASSPTNSEQFF
>TRBJ1-1|TRBV12-5|-|TRBD1
TGTGCTAGTGTCCGAGGACAGGGCGACACTGAAGCTTTCTTT
CASVRGQGDTEAFF
>TRBJ2-7|TRBV7-9|many|-
TGTGCCAGCAGCCCGAGAGATGCGGAGCAGTACTTC
CASSPRDAEQYF
>TRBJ2-7|TRBV7-8|many|TRBD1
TGTGCCAGCAGACCCGGGACAGGCTCCTACGAGCAGTACTTC
CASRPGTGSYEQYF
>TRBJ2-1|TRBV20-1|few|-
TGCAGTGCTAGAGGGCCGCGGGCCAATGAGCAGTTCTTC
CSARGPRANEQFF
>TRBJ2-3|TRBV10-3|few|-
TGTGCCATCAGTGCCGGGAGCACAGATACGCAGTATTTT
CAISAGSTDTQYF
>TRBJ2-7|TRBV11-2|-|TRBD1
TGTGCCAGCAGAAAACCAGGGACAGGGCGCTACGAGCAGTACTTC
CASRKPGTGRYEQYF
>TRBJ2-7|TRBV29-1|few|-
TGCAGCGTTGATGGGGCCACGGGGGAGCAGTACTTC
CSVDGATGEQYF
>TRBJ2-5|TRBV20-1|few|-
TGCAGTGCTAGAGATTGGGCCAGCAGTTACCAAGAGACCCAGTACTTC
CSARDWASSYQETQYF
>TRBJ2-3|TRBV4-3|-|-
TGCGCCAGCAGCCAAGGCCGGAGGACAGATACGCAGTATTTT
CASSQGRRTDTQYF
>TRBJ2-7|TRBV7-9|few|-
TGTGCCAGCAGCCCTAGGGAGTACGAGCAGTACTTC
CASSPREYEQYF
>TRBJ2-7|TRBV9|many|-
TGTGCCAGCAGCGTAAGTCCCACTAACGAGCAGTACTTC
CASSVSPTNEQYF
>TRBJ1-2|TRBV4-3|few|-
TGCGCCAGCAGCCAAGATCTTGGCCAGGCGTATGGCTACACCTTC
CASSQDLGQAYGYTF
>TRBJ1-5|TRBV19|many|-
TGTGCCAGTAGAGGATATAGCAATCAGCCCCAGCATTTT
CASRGYSNQPQHF
>TRBJ1-6|TRBV6-2/TRBV6-3|-|-
TGTGCCAGCAGTTACACCCAACATCGGGGGGCGCTGGTTCAATCCCTCCACTTT
CASSYTQHRGALVQSLHF
>TRBJ1-1|TRBV7-9|-|TRBD1
TGTGCCAGCAGCCCACAGGGGCGTCGGGCTTTCTTT
CASSPQGRRAFF
>TRBJ1-1|TRBV30|few|-
TGTGCCTGGAGCGGGGGGAGGGCGAACACTGAAGCTTTCTTT
CAWSGGRANTEAFF
>TRBJ1-2|TRBV2|few|TRBD1
TGTGCCAGCGACATTCTTAGACAGGGGAGGTATGGCTACACCTTC
CASDILRQGRYGYTF
>TRBJ2-1|TRBV29-1|few|-
TGCAGCGTTGTCGGCCCTAGCGATGAGCAGTTCTTC
CSVVGPSDEQFF
>TRBJ2-5|TRBV4-3|many|-
TGCGCCAGCAGCAAGACTAGGGCTCTAGAGACCCAGTACTTC
CASSKTRALETQYF
>TRBJ2-5|TRBV6-1|few|-
TGTGCCAGCAGTGAAGCAATCCAAGAGACCCAGTACTTC
CASSEAIQETQYF
>TRBJ2-7|TRBV20-1|few|-
TGCAGTGCTCTTACACCCAGGCAGGGCTCCTACGAGCAGTACTTC
CSALTPRQGSYEQYF
>TRBJ2-2|TRBV11-3|many|-
TGTGCCAGCAGCATAACTAGCCCCGGGGAGCTGTTTTTT
CASSITSPGELFF